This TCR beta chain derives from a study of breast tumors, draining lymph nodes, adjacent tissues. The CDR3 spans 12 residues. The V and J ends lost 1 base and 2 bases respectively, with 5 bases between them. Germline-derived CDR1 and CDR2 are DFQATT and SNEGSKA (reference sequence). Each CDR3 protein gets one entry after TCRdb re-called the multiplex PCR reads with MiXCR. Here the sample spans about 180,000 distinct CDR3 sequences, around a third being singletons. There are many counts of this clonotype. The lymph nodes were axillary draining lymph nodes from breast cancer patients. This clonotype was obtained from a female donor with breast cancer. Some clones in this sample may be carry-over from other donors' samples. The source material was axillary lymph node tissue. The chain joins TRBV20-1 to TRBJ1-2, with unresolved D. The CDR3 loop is CSARGQNYGYTF. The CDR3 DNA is TGCAGTGCTAGAGGCCAGAACTATGGCTACACCTTC.